This is a list of T cell receptor beta chains from one sample in a study of blood T cell repertoires in COVID-19. Some clones are missing from TCRdb's copy, which holds only in-frame ones; the method was immunoSEQ multiplex PCR. The sample yields nearly 200,000 clones, 80% to 90% seen once. Sequenced material: peripheral blood. The receptor source for this set is a woman aged 70-85 years with active or convalescent COVID-19. Both conserved end residues are part of each CDR3. Fields, in order: D gene, clone size, J gene, V gene, CDR3 protein, CDR3 DNA. D genes are given only for firm matches. The listing skips clone size in some rows; elsewhere it reads once, few, many or a size class.

TRBD2	NA	TRBJ2-1	TRBV6-2/TRBV6-3	CASSRSGKGENEQFF	TGTGCCAGCAGCAGAAGCGGGAAGGGAGAAAATGAGCAGTTCTTC
NA	few	TRBJ2-7	TRBV19	CATRGRGALNEQYF	TGTGCCACCCGTGGCAGGGGCGCTTTAAACGAGCAGTACTTC
TRBD2	NA	TRBJ2-2	TRBV27	CASRLTGQRTSGATGELFF	TGTGCCAGCAGACTTACGGGACAGAGGACTAGCGGAGCCACCGGGGAGCTGTTTTTT
NA	NA	TRBJ1-1	TRBV18	CASSPPTVNTEAFF	TGTGCCAGCTCACCACCGACAGTGAACACTGAAGCTTTCTTT
NA	once	TRBJ1-5	TRBV5-5	CASSLAGGSTINQPQHF	TGTGCCAGCAGCTTGGCGGGGGGCTCCACAATCAATCAGCCCCAGCATTTT
NA	once	TRBJ2-2	TRBV6-5	CASRVDLDNTGELFF	TGTGCCAGCAGGGTCGACCTAGATAACACCGGGGAGCTGTTTTTT
NA	NA	TRBJ2-1	TRBV2	CASQEYNEQFF	TGTGCCAGTCAGGAATACAATGAGCAGTTCTTC
TRBD1	NA	TRBJ2-3	TRBV5-1	CASSGQGARLADTQYF	TGCGCCAGCAGCGGACAGGGGGCGCGTCTGGCAGATACGCAGTATTTT
TRBD2	once	TRBJ2-4	TRBV2	CASRPGLAENIQYF	TGTGCCAGCAGACCGGGACTAGCGGAAAACATTCAGTACTTC
NA	NA	TRBJ1-3	TRBV7-2	CASSPQYSGNTIYF	TGTGCCAGCAGCCCACAGTACTCTGGAAACACCATATATTTT
TRBD1	NA	TRBJ1-3	TRBV29-1	CSVRQGAGNTIYF	TGCAGCGTTAGACAGGGAGCTGGAAACACCATATATTTT
TRBD1	once	TRBJ1-2	TRBV27	CASGTGIGYTF	TGTGCCAGCGGGACAGGGATAGGCTACACCTTC
NA	NA	TRBJ1-2	TRBV7-2	CASSRDKANYGYTF	TGTGCCAGCAGCCGGGACAAAGCTAACTATGGCTACACCTTC
NA	NA	TRBJ2-7	TRBV4-2	CASSPTVLYEQYF	TGTGCCAGCAGCCCCACGGTTCTCTACGAGCAGTACTTC
NA	NA	TRBJ1-2	TRBV7-9	CASSSAGSYGYTF	TGTGCCAGCAGCTCCGCGGGGTCCTATGGCTACACCTTC
NA	NA	TRBJ2-3	TRBV6-5	CASSATRRDTQYF	TGTGCCAGCTCCGCCACACGCAGAGATACGCAGTATTTT
NA	NA	TRBJ1-3	TRBV6-5	CASSYSGRDSGNTIYF	TGTGCCAGCAGTTACTCGGGCAGGGACTCTGGAAACACCATATATTTT